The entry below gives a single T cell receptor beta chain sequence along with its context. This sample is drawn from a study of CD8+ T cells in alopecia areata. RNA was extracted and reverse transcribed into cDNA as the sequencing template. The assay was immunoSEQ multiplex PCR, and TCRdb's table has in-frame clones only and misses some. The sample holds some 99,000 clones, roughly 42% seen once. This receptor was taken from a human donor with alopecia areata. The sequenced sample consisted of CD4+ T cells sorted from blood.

The CDR3 protein is CASSPSGTSGTDTQYF. As DNA, the CDR3 is TGTGCCAGCAGTCCCTCCGGGACTAGCGGCACAGATACGCAGTATTTT. This sequence joins TRBV27 and TRBJ2-3; 10 bases agree with TRBD2. Losses at the gene ends were 5 bases for V and 1 base for J; bases not matched to a gene: 6. Looked up from germline, CDR1 is MNHEY and CDR2 is SMNVEV (reference sequence). CDR3 length: 16 amino acids.